This T cell receptor beta chain came from a study of T cells in localized non-small cell lung cancer. The method was immunoSEQ multiplex PCR; TCRdb's version includes in-frame clones alone and lacks a portion of them. Among 30,000 or so clones listed, more than 75% were seen once. As to this clone: Its antigen is still unknown.

The CDR3 consists of 13 residues. The V gene's germline CDR1 is SNHLY and CDR2 FYNNEI. Trimming removed 1 base from V and 12 bases from J, with 10 bases in between. Study-wide points: Exceeding tumor, uninvolved adjacent lung had the highest T cell clonality.

The chain recombines TRBV2 with TRBJ2-6; maybe TRBD1 (8 bases). The source was peripheral blood, collected before any cancer treatment. This TCR was recovered from a female donor of 60 years or more with stage III squamous cell lung carcinoma. CDR3 DNA: TGTGCCAGCAGTGAAGACAGGGGGGGCGTCCTGACTTTC. This translates into CASSEDRGGVLTF.